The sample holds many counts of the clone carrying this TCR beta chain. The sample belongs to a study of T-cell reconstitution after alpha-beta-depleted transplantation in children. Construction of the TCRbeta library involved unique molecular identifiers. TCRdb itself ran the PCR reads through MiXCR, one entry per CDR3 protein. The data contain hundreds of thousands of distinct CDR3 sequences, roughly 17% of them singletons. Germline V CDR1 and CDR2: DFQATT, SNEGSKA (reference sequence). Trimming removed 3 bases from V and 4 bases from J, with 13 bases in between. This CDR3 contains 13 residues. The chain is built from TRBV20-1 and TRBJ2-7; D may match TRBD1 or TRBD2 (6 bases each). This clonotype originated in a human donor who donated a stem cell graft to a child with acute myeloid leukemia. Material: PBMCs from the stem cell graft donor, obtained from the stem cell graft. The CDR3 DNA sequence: TGCAGTGCTAGTTACAGGGAGGCGTACGAGCAGTACTTC. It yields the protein CSASYREAYEQYF.